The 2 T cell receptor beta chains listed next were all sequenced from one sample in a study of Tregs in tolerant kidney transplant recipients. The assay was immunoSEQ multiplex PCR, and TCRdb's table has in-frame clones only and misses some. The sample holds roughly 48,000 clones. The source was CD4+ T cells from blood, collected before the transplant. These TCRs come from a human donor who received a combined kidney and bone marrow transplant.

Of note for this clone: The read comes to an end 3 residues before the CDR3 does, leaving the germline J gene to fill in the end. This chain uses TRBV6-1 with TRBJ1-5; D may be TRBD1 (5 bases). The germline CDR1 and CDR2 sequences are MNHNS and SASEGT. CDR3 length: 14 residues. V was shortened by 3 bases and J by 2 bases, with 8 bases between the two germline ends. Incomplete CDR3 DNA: TGTGCCAGCAGTGACCAAGGGGGCAATCAGCCC. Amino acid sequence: CASSDQGGNQP. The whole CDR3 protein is CASSDQGGNQPQHF.

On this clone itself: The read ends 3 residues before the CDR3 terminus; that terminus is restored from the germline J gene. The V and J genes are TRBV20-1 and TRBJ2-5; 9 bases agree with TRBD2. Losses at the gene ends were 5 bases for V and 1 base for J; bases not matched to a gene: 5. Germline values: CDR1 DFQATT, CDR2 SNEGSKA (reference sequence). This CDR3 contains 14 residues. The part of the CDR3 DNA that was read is TGCAGTGCTCCCCTAGCGGGAAGCCAAGAGACC. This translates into CSAPLAGSQET. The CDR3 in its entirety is CSAPLAGSQETQYF.